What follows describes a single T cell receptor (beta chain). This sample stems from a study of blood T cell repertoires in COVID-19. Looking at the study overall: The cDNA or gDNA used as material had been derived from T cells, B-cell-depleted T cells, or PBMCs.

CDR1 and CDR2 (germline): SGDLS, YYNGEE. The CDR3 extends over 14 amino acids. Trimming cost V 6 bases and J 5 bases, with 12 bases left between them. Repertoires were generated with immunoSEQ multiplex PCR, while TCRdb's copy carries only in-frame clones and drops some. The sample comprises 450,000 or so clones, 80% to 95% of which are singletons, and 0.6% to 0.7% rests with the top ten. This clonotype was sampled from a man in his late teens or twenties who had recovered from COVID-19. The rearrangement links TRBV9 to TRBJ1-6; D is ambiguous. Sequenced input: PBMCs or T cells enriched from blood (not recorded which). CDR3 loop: CASTTGNNNSPLHF. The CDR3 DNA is TGTGCCAGCACCACGGGGAACAATAATTCACCCCTCCACTTT. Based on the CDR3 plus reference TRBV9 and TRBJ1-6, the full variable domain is DSGVTQTPKHLITATGQRVTLRCSPRSGDLSVYWYQQSLDQGLQFLIQYYNGEERAKGNILERFSAQQFPDLHSELNLSSLELGDSALYFCASTTGNNNSPLHFGNGTRLTVT.